This T cell receptor beta chain was profiled in a study of cytomegalovirus exposure and HLA in healthy donors. Vbeta (60) and Jbeta (13) primers were used in the PCR. As processed by the authors: In a later analysis, approximately 80 million unique TCR beta chains included roughly 11 million shared by two or more donors. Sequenced by immunoSEQ multiplex PCR; TCRdb stores in-frame clones only, minus some. The V and J calls and clone size are taken from that table; D and trimming were inferred from the DNA. The data show 150,000 to 200,000 clones, with 70% to 85% seen just once and about 2.2% held by the top ten. The V gene end was trimmed by 5 bases and the J gene end by 2 bases; junction bases not matched to a gene: 9. The CDR3 has 16 amino acids. Germline lookup yields CDR1 SEHNR and CDR2 FQNEAQ (reference sequence).

This TCR was sampled from a middle-aged man in good health and CMV-seronegative. The chain carries TRBV7-9 and TRBJ2-5; the match to TRBD1 covers 9 bases. Sequenced material: PBMCs. CDR3 sequence reads: CASSPSGTGRQETQYF. CDR3 nucleotides: TGTGCCAGCAGCCCGTCCGGGACAGGGAGACAAGAGACCCAGTACTTC. The whole variable domain, filled in from reference TRBV7-9 and TRBJ2-5, reads DTGVSQNPRHKITKRGQNVTFRCDPISEHNRLYWYRQTLGQGPEFLTYFQNEAQLEKSRLLSDRFSAERPKGSFSTLEIQRTEQGDSAMYLCASSPSGTGRQETQYFGPGTRLLVL.